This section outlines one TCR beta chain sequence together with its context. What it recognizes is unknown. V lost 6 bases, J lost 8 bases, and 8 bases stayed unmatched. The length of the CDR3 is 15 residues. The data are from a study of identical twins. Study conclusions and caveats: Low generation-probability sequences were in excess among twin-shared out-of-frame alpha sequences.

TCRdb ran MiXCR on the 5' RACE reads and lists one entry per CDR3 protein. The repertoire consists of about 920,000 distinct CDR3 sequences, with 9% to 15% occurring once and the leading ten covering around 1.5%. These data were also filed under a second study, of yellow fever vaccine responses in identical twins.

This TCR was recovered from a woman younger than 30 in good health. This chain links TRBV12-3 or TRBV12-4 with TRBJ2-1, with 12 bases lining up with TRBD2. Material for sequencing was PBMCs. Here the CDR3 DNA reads TGTGCCAGCAGAACTAGCGGGGGGCCGTGGGATGAGCAGTTCTTC. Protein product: CASRTSGGPWDEQFF.